The clone carrying this T cell receptor (beta chain) has a handful of counts. Its target is not known. The CDR3 loop spans 15 amino acids. Germline V CDR1 and CDR2: SGHRS, YFSETQ. Trimming left V 3 bases short and J 2 bases short, with 14 bases between. These data come from a study of T cells after yellow fever vaccination. Study results and limitations: Peaking faster, on day 5 versus 15, the secondary response was nonetheless weaker. Primary-vaccination clones mostly resurfaced post-booster (approximately 96% CD4, under 90% CD8).

TCRdb itself ran the 5' RACE reads through MiXCR, one entry per CDR3 protein. Of a few hundred thousand distinct CDR3 sequences in the sample, over 4% are singletons; the top ten hold under 30%. The chain couples TRBV5-1 to TRBJ2-5; TRBD1 is a possible D gene (5 bases). The TCR originated in a man aged 18 to 35 who received the YFV17D yellow fever vaccine. The sequencing here drew on PBMCs, taken 5 days after the yellow fever booster vaccination. The CDR3 is CASSSLGRDQETQYF. The CDR3 DNA sequence: TGCGCCAGCAGCTCCCTGGGCAGGGATCAAGAGACCCAGTACTTC. The full variable domain, completed using reference TRBV5-1 and TRBJ2-5, is KAGVTQTPRYLIKTRGQQVTLSCSPISGHRSVSWYQQTPGQGLQFLFEYFSETQRNKGNFPGRFSGRQFSNSRSEMNVSTLELGDSALYLCASSSLGRDQETQYFGPGTRLLVL.